This passage covers 17 T cell receptor beta chains from one sample sequenced in a study of blood T cell repertoires in COVID-19. Data came from immunoSEQ multiplex PCR; TCRdb stores just in-frame clones and leaves some out. The data contain about 260,000 clones, about 87% of them seen just once; the ten biggest clones take up 0.85% to 0.95%. Source material: PBMCs or T cells enriched from blood (not recorded which). These receptors originate from a man over 45 who had been exposed to COVID-19.

The chain links TRBV28 to TRBJ1-5; no clear D gene. This CDR3 has 15 amino acids. V was pared by 1 base and J by 4 bases, with 11 bases between. CDR1 and CDR2 from the germline V gene are MDHEN and SYDVKM. The CDR3 is CASSLLQELNQPQHF. CDR3 nucleotides: TGTGCCAGCAGTTTATTGCAAGAGCTGAATCAGCCCCAGCATTTT.

This rearrangement joins TRBV29-1 to TRBJ2-1; D not resolved. CDR1 and CDR2 from the germline V gene are SQVTM and ANQGSEA. CDR3 length: 12 residues. With 4 bases removed from V and 3 bases from J, the gap between germline ends came to 7 bases. DNA for the CDR3: TGCAGCGTTGGGAGTAACTACAATGAGCAGTTCTTC. This gives the protein CSVGSNYNEQFF.

The V call is TRBV6-5, the J call TRBJ2-7, with 9 bases identical to TRBD1. The ends lost 9 bases at V and 1 base at J; junction bases unmatched: 4. CDR1 and CDR2 (germline): MNHEY, SVGAGI. The CDR3 contains 13 residues. The CDR3: CASTGGQSYEQYF. CDR3 in DNA: TGTGCCAGTACAGGGGGCCAGTCCTACGAGCAGTACTTC.

The CDR3 here is CASKRTSGSREQFF. CDR3 nucleotides: TGCGCCAGCAAGAGAACTAGCGGGAGTCGGGAGCAGTTCTTC. The V call is TRBV5-1, the J call TRBJ2-1; TRBD2 matches 11 bases. The V gene end was trimmed by 6 bases and the J gene end by 10 bases; junction bases not matched to a gene: 9. Germline assignment: CDR1 SGHRS and CDR2 YFSETQ. The length of the CDR3 is 14 residues.

This clone appeared a single time. V usage is TRBV15 and J usage is TRBJ1-6, with D maybe TRBD1 (6 bases). V lost 0 bases and J lost 6, with 12 bases in between. Germline V gives CDR1 LNHNV, CDR2 YYDKDF (reference sequence). This CDR3 contains 16 residues. The CDR3 sequence is CATSRELGAGNSPLHF. The CDR3, as DNA: TGTGCCACCAGCAGAGAGCTGGGGGCCGGTAATTCACCCCTCCACTTT.

Only one count was recorded for this clone. V gene TRBV9 combines with J gene TRBJ1-3; maybe TRBD1 (6 bases). The germline gives CDR1 SGDLS, CDR2 YYNGEE. Trimming removed 0 bases from V and 3 bases from J, with 10 bases in between. This CDR3 is built from 15 residues. The DNA for the CDR3 is TGTGCCAGCAGCGTAGGGGCAGGGGATGGAAACACCATATATTTT. Translation: CASSVGAGDGNTIYF.

This clone is a singleton in its sample. The rearrangement uses TRBV28 and TRBJ1-4; 10 positions match TRBD1. CDR3 length: 17 amino acids. The germline gives CDR1 MDHEN, CDR2 SYDVKM. J was trimmed by 8 bases and V by 3 bases; bases with no gene match: 12. CDR3 nucleotides: TGTGCCAGCAGTTTCTCGGGACAGGGGCATGCTACGGAAAAACTGTTTTTT. Translation: CASSFSGQGHATEKLFF.

The rearrangement joins TRBV2 to TRBJ1-3, with TRBD1 as a possible D gene (5 bases). The germline V gene encodes CDR1 SNHLY and CDR2 FYNNEI. The CDR3 runs 13 residues. Trimming shortened V by 7 bases and J by 4 bases, and 11 bases separated the two germline ends. As DNA, the CDR3 is TGTGCCAGCACCCACGGGGGAGGAAACACCATATATTTT. This codes for CASTHGGGNTIYF. The full variable domain, its missing parts supplied by reference TRBV2 and TRBJ1-3, is EPEVTQTPSHQVTQMGQEVILRCVPISNHLYFYWYRQILGQKVEFLVSFYNNEISEKSEIFDDQFSVERPDGSNFTLKIRSTKLEDSAMYFCASTHGGGNTIYFGEGSWLTVV.

This chain links TRBV5-4 with TRBJ2-3; D is perhaps TRBD2 (6 bases). Trimming took 4 bases from V and 7 from J, leaving 19 bases between them. Germline V gene sequence: CDR1 SGHNT, CDR2 YYREEE (reference sequence). CDR3 size: 15 residues. The CDR3 loop reads CASSVGGGLDYTQYF. The CDR3 DNA follows: TGTGCCAGCAGCGTCGGTGGGGGACTGGATTATACGCAGTATTTT.

The chain combines TRBV7-9 with TRBJ2-3; 11 nucleotides align to TRBD1. Germline trimming cut 5 bases from V and 3 bases from J; bases unmatched to any gene: 7. CDR1 and CDR2 (germline): SEHNR, FQNEAQ (reference sequence). The CDR3 contains 16 residues. CDR3 sequence: CASSPGTGGSTDTQYF. The CDR3 DNA is TGTGCCAGCAGCCCGGGGACAGGGGGTTCGACAGATACGCAGTATTTT.

This chain links TRBV13 with TRBJ2-1; the match to TRBD2 covers 11 bases. The CDR3 is 16 amino acids. Germline V gives CDR1 PRHDT, CDR2 FYEKMQ (reference sequence). The J segment lost 3 bases and the V segment lost 5 bases, leaving 6 bases of the junction unmatched. CDR3 protein: CASSIRLAGIYNEQFF. In nucleotides, the CDR3 is TGTGCCAGCAGCATTCGACTAGCGGGAATCTACAATGAGCAGTTCTTC.

This clone is a singleton in its sample. This sequence joins TRBV28 and TRBJ1-2; D gene unclear. The V gene lost 4 bases and the J gene lost 5 bases, with 8 bases spanning the gap. Germline values: CDR1 MDHEN, CDR2 SYDVKM. The CDR3 runs 12 residues. As DNA, the CDR3 is TGTGCCAGCAGTTCCAACACGTATGGCTACACCTTC. It translates to CASSSNTYGYTF.

The chain couples TRBV6-2 or TRBV6-3 to TRBJ1-2; 9 bases map to TRBD1. Germline V lookup: CDR1 MNHEY, CDR2 SVGEGT. This CDR3 has 14 amino acids. The trim removed 1 base at V and 12 bases at J, leaving 9 bases unmatched. The CDR3 DNA follows: TGTGCCAGCAGTTACTTAAACCGGGACAGGGAGGACACCTTC. It codes for CASSYLNRDREDTF.

In the case of this clone: The junction shows a germline mismatch at one end, possibly a read error. V is TRBV7-9 and J is TRBJ1-2; possible D gene TRBD1, 6 bases. The CDR3 contains 11 residues. Germline CDR1 SEHNR, CDR2 FQNEAQ (reference sequence). CDR3 nucleotide sequence: TGTGCCAGCAGCGACTCGGGGGGCGGCAGCTTC. Amino acids: CASSDSGGGSF.

V and J are TRBV3-1 (or the pseudogene TRBV3-2) and TRBJ1-2; possibly TRBD1 for D (5 bases). The germline CDR1 and CDR2 sequences are LGHDT and YNNKEL (reference sequence). The V end was cut by 3 bases, the J end by 7 bases, with 6 bases between. This CDR3 has 11 amino acids. This CDR3 is CASSQGGGYTF. In DNA form, the CDR3 reads TGTGCCAGCAGCCAGGGGGGTGGCTACACCTTC.

The CDR3 protein is CATQGGGGRPQHF. CDR3 sequence (DNA): TGTGCCACCCAGGGGGGCGGCGGCCGGCCCCAGCATTTT. The rearrangement joins TRBV6-5 to TRBJ1-5, with 7 nucleotides matching TRBD1. Per germline, CDR1 MNHEY and CDR2 SVGAGI. Trimming at V came to 10 bases and at J to 9 bases, leaving 12 bases not matched to a gene. CDR3 size: 13 residues.

This clone was seen once. This sequence joins TRBV7-2 and TRBJ1-3, with 9 bases lining up with TRBD1. The CDR3 length is 16 residues. Looked up from germline, CDR1 is SGHTA and CDR2 is FQGNSA. Trimming took 2 bases from V and 4 from J; bases not matched to a gene: 6. The chain's CDR3 is CASSLSYRGLGNTIYF. CDR3 DNA: TGTGCCAGCAGCTTAAGTTACAGGGGGCTCGGAAACACCATATATTTT.